These T cell receptor beta chains were read from a single sample in a study of T-cell reconstitution after alpha-beta-depleted transplantation in children. TCRdb re-derived calls from the PCR reads in MiXCR, one entry per CDR3 protein. Seen here are hundreds of thousands of distinct CDR3 sequences, roughly 17% observed once, and the top ten hold around 28%. The starting material was PBMCs, mostly from graft donor cells, obtained 360 days after TCRalphabeta/CD19-depleted stem cell transplant. The source is a boy in the first two years of life who had a stem cell transplant for Wiskott-Aldrich syndrome, so the T cells may come from the graft donor. The CDR3 runs from the conserved cysteine through the conserved F or W. Size is stated for part of the rows, as once, few or many counts, or as a class when the clone is expanded.

J: TRBJ2-1; V: TRBV10-3; size: few; CDR3: CAIIPKKTDEQFF
J: TRBJ1-1; V: TRBV29-1; size: NA; CDR3: CSVDGVREAFF
J: TRBJ1-4; V: TRBV5-1; size: few; CDR3: CASSDGRMTNEKLFF
J: TRBJ1-6; V: TRBV7-9; size: few; CDR3: CASSGQGVSYNSPLHF
J: TRBJ1-2; V: TRBV4-3; size: NA; CDR3: CASSPTDRDYGYTF
J: TRBJ2-2; V: TRBV20-1; size: NA; CDR3: CSARALRADTGELFF
J: TRBJ2-7; V: TRBV7-2; size: few; CDR3: CASSLVGSGYYEQYF
J: TRBJ1-4; V: TRBV12-3/TRBV12-4; size: NA; CDR3: CASSFVVNEKLFF
J: TRBJ1-1; V: TRBV7-6; size: few; CDR3: CASSSSRGTAFF
J: TRBJ2-1; V: TRBV10-2; size: few; CDR3: CASRTSGGAYNEQFF
J: TRBJ2-3; V: TRBV2; size: NA; CDR3: CASSEGKQYF
J: TRBJ2-7; V: TRBV29-1; size: NA; CDR3: CSVYRENEQYF
J: TRBJ2-1; V: TRBV7-2; size: NA; CDR3: CASSLYREGEQFF